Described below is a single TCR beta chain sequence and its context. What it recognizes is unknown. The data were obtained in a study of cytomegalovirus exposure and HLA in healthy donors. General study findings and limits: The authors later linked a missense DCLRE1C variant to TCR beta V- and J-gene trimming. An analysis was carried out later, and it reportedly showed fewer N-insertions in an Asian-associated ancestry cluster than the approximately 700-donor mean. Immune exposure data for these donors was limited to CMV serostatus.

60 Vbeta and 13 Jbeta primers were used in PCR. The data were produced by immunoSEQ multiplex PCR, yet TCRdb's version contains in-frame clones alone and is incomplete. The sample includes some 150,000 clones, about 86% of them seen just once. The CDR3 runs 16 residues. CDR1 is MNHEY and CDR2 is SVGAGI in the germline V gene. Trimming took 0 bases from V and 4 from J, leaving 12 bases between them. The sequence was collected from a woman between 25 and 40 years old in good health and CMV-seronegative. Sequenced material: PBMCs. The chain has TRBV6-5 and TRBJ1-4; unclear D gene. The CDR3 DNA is TGTGCCAGCAGTTACTCCCGGAGCAGTCATAATGAAAAACTGTTTTTT. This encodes CASSYSRSSHNEKLFF.